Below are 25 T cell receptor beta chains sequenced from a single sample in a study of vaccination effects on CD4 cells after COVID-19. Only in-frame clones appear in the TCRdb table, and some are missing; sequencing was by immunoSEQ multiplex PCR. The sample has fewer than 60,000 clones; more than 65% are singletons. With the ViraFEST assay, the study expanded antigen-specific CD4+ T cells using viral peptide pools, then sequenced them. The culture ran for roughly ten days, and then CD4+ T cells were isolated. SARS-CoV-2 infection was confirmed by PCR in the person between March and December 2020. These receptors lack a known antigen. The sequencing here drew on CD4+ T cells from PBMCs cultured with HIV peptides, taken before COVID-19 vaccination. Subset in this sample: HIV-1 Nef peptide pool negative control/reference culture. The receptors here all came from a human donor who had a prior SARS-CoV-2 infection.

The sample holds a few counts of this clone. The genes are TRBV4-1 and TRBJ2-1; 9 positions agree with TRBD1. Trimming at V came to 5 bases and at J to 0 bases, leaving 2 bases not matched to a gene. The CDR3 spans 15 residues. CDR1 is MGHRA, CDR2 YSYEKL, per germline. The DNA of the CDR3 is TGCGCCAGCAGCGGGACAGGGAGCTCCTACAATGAGCAGTTCTTC. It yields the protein CASSGTGSSYNEQFF.

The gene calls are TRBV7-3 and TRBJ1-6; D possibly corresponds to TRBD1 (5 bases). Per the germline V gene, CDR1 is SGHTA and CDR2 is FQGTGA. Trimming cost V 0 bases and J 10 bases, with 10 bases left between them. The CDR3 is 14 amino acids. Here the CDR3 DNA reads TGTGCCAGCAGCTTAACAGGGGACCGGTCACCCCTCCACTTT. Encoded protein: CASSLTGDRSPLHF.

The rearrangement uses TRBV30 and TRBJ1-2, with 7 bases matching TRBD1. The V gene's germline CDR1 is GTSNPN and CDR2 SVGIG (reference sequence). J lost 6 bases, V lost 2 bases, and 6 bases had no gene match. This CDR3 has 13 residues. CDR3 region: CAWSKGAADGYTF. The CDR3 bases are TGTGCCTGGAGTAAGGGGGCCGCCGATGGCTACACCTTC.

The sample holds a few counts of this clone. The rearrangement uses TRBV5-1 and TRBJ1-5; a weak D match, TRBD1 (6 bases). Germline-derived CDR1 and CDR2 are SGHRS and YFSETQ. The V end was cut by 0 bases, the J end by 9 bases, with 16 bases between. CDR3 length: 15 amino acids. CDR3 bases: TGCGCCAGCAGCTTGGGGGCAGGGGAACAGTGGCCCCAGCATTTT. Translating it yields CASSLGAGEQWPQHF.

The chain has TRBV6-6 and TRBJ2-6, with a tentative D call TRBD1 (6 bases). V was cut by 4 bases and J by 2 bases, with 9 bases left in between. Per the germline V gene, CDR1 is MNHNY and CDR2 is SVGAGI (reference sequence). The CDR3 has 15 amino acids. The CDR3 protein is CASSSSGAGANVLTF. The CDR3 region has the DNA TGTGCCAGCAGTTCGTCAGGGGCTGGGGCCAACGTCCTGACTTTC.

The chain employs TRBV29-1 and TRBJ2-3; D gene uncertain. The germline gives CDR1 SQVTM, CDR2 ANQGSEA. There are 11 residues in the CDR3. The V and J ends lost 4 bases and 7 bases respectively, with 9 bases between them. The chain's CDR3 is CSVADGHTQYF. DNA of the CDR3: TGCAGCGTTGCCGACGGGCATACGCAGTATTTT.

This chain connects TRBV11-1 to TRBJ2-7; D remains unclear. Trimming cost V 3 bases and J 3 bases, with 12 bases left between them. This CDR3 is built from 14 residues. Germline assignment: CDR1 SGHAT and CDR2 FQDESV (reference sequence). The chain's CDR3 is CASSLSVRVYEQYF. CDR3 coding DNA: TGTGCCAGCAGCTTGTCCGTCCGAGTCTACGAGCAGTACTTC.

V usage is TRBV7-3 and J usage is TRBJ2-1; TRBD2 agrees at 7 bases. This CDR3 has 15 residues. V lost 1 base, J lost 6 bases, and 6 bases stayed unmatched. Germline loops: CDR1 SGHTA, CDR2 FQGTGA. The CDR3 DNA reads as TGTGCCAGCAGCTTAAGCGGTAGCGGGCGCAATGAGCAGTTCTTC. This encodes CASSLSGSGRNEQFF.

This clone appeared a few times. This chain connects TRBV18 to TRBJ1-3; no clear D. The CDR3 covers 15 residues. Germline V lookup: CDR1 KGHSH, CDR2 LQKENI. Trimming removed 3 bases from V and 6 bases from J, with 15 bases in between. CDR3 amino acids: CASSPLTPGSNTIYF. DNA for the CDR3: TGTGCCAGCTCACCTCTGACTCCGGGGTCAAACACCATATATTTT.

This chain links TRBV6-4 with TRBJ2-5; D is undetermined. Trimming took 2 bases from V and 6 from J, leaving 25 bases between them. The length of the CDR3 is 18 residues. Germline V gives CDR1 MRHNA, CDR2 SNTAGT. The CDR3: CASSDRRSQVVSPKTQYF. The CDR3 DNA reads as TGTGCCAGCAGTGACCGACGATCTCAAGTGGTCAGTCCCAAGACCCAGTACTTC.

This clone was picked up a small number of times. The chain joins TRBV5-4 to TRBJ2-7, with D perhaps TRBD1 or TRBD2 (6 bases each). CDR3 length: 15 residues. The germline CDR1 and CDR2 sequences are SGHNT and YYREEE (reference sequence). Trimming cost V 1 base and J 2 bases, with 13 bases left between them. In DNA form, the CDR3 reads TGTGCCAGCAGCTTGTGGGTAGGGGGGACCTACGAGCAGTACTTC. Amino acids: CASSLWVGGTYEQYF. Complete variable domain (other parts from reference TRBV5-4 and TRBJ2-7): ETGVTQSPTHLIKTRGQQVTLRCSSQSGHNTVSWYQQALGQGPQFIFQYYREEENGRGNFPPRFSGLQFPNYSSELNVNALELDDSALYLCASSLWVGGTYEQYFGPGTRLTVT.

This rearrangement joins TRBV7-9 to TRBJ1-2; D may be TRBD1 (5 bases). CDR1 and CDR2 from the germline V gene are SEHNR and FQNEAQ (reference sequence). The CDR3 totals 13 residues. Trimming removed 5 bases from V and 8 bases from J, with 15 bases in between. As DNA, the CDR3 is TGTGCCAGCAGCCCAGGGCAGGGTCGGGGCTACACCTTC. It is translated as CASSPGQGRGYTF.

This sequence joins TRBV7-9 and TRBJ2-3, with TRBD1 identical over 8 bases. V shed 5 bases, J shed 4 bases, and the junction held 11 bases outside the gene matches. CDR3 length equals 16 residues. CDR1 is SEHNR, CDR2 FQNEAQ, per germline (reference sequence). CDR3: CASSDPIRGRADTQYF. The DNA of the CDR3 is TGTGCCAGCAGCGACCCCATCAGGGGGCGTGCAGATACGCAGTATTTT.

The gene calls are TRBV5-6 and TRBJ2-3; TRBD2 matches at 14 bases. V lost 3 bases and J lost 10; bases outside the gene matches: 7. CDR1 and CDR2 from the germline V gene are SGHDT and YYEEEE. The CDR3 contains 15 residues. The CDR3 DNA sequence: TGTGCCAGCAGCTCAGGGACTAGCGGGAGTAGCGCGCAGTATTTT. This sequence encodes CASSSGTSGSSAQYF. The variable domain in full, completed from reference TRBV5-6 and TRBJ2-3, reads DAGVTQSPTHLIKTRGQQVTLRCSPKSGHDTVSWYQQALGQGPQFIFQYYEEEERQRGNFPDRFSGHQFPNYSSELNVNALLLGDSALYLCASSSGTSGSSAQYFGPGTRLTVL.

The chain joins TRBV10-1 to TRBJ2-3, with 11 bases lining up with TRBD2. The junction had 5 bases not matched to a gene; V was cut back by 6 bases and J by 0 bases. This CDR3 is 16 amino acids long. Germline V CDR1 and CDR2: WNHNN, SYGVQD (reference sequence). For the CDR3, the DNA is TGCGCCAGCAGGGTTGGGACTAGCGGAAGCACAGATACGCAGTATTTT. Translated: CASRVGTSGSTDTQYF.

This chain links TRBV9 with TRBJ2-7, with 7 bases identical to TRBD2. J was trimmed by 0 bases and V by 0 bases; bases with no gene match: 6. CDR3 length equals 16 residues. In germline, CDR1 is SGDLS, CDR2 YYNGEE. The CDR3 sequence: CASSVGAGVVSYEQYF. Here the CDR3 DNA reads TGTGCCAGCAGCGTAGGCGCGGGGGTGGTCTCCTACGAGCAGTACTTC.

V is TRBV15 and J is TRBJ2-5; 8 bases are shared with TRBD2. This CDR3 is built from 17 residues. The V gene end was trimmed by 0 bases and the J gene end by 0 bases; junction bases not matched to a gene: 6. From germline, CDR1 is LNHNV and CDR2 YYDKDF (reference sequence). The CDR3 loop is CATSRDPTGGNQETQYF. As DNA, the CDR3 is TGTGCCACCAGCAGAGATCCAACGGGGGGGAACCAAGAGACCCAGTACTTC.

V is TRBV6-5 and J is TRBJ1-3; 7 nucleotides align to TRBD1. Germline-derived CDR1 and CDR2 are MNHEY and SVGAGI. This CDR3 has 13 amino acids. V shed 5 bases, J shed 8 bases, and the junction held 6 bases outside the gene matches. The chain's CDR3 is CASSPPQGDTIYF. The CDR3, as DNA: TGTGCCAGCAGTCCCCCGCAGGGGGACACCATATATTTT.

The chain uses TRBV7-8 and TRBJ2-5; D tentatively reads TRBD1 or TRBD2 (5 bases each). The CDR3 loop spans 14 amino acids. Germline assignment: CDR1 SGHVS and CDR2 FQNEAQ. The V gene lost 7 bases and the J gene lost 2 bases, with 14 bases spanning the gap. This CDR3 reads CASNRLGEQETQYF. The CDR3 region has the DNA TGTGCCAGCAACCGGTTGGGGGAACAAGAGACCCAGTACTTC.

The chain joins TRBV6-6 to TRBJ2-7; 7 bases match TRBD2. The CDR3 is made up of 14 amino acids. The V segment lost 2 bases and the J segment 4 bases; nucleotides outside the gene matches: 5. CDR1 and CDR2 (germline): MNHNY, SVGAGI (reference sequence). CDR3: CASSYDGGGYEQYF. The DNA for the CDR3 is TGTGCCAGCAGTTACGATGGGGGGGGATACGAGCAGTACTTC.

The chain's CDR3 is CSVEQTARDTQYF. The CDR3 region has the DNA TGCAGCGTTGAACAGACAGCGAGGGATACGCAGTATTTT. The V gene is TRBV29-1, the J gene TRBJ2-3; a weak D match, TRBD1 (5 bases). This CDR3 comprises 13 residues. The V end was cut by 2 bases, the J end by 6 bases, with 12 bases between. CDR1 and CDR2 from the germline V gene are SQVTM and ANQGSEA.

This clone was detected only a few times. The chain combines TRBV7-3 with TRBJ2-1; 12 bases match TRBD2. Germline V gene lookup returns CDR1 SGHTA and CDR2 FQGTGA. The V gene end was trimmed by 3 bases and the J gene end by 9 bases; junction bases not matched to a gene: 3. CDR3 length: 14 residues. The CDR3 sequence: CASSLTSGGTEQFF. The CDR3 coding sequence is TGTGCCAGCAGCTTGACTAGCGGGGGAACTGAGCAGTTCTTC.

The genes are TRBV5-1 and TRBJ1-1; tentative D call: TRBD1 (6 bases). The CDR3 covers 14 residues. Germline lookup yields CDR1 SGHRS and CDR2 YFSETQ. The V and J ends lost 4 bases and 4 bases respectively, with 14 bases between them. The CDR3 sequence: CASSGDTGRTEAFF. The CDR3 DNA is TGCGCCAGCAGCGGGGACACAGGGCGCACTGAAGCTTTCTTT.

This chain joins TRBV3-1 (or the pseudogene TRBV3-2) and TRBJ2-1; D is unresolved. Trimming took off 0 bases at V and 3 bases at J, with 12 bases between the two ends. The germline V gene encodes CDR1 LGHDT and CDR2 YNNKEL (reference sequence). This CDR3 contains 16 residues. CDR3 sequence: CASSQDYGNFYNEQFF. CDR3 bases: TGTGCCAGCAGCCAAGATTACGGTAACTTCTACAATGAGCAGTTCTTC.

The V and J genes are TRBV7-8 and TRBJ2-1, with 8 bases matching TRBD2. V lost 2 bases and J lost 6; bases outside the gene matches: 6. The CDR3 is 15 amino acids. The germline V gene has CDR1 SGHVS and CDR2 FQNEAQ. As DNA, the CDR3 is TGTGCCAGCAGCTTAACGGGGCGGGAGGCCAATGAGCAGTTCTTC. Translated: CASSLTGREANEQFF.